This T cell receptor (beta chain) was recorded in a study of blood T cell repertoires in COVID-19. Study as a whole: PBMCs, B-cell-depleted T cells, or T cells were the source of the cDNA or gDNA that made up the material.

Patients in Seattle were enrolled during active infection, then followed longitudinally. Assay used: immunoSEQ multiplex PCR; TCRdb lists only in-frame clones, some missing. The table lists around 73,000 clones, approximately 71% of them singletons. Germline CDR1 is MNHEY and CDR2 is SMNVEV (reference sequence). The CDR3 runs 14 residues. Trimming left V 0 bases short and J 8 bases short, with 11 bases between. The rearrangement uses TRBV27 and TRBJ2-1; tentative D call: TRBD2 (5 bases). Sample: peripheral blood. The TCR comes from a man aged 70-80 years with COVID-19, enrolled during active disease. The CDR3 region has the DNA TGTGCCAGCAGTTTATCCCAGACGGGGTATGAGCAGTTCTTC. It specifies CASSLSQTGYEQFF.